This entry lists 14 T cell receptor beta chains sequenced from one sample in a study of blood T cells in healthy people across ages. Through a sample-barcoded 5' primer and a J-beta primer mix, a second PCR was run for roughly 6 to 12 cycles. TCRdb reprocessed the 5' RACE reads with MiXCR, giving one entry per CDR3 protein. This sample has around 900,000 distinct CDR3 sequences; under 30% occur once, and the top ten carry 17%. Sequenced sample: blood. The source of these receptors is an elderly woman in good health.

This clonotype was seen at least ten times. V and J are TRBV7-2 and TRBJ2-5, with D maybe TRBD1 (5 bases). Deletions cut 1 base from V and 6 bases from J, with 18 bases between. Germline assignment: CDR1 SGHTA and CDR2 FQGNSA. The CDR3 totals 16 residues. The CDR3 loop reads CASSLEPGAGKKTQYF. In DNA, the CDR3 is TGTGCCAGCAGCTTAGAACCTGGGGCAGGGAAAAAGACCCAGTACTTC.

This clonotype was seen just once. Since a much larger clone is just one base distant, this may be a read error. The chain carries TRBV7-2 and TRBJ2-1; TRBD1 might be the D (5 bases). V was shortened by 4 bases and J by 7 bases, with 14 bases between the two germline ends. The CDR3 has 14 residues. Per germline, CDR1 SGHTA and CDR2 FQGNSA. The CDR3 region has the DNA TGTGCCAGCAGCTCGACAAGGGGCTCGAATGAGCAGTTCTTC. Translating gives CASSSTRGSNEQFF.

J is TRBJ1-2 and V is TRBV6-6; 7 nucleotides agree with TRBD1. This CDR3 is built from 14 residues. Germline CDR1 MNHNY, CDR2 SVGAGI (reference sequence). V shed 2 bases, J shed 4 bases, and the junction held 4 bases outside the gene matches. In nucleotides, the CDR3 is TGTGCCAGCAGTTACGAGGGGGCTGGCTATGGCTACACCTTC. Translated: CASSYEGAGYGYTF.

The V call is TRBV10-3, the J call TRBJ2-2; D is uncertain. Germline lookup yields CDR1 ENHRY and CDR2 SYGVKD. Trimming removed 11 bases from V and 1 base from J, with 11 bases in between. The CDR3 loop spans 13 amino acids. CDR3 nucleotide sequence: TGTGCCGCGCTAGGCGAGAACACCGGGGAGCTGTTTTTT. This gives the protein CAALGENTGELFF.

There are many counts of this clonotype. CDR3 residues: CASRGLGYGYTF. Here the CDR3 DNA reads TGTGCCAGCAGGGGGTTAGGGTATGGCTACACCTTC. The V and J genes are TRBV3-1 and TRBJ1-2, with D uncertain. Looked up from germline, CDR1 is LGHDT and CDR2 is YNNKEL (reference sequence). V was shortened by 6 bases and J by 5 bases, with 10 bases between the two germline ends. This CDR3 contains 12 residues.

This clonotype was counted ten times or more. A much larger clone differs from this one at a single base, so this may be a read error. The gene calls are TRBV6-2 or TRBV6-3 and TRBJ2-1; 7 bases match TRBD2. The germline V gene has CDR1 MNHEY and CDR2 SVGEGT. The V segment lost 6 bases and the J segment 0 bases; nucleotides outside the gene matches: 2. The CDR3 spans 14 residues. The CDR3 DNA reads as TGTGCCAGCAGGAGGACTAGCTCCTACAATGAGCAGTTCTTC. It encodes CASRRTSSYNEQFF.

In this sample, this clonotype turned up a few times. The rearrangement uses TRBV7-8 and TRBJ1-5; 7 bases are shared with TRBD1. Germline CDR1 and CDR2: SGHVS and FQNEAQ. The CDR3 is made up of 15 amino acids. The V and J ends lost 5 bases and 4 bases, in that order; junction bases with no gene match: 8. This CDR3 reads CASSPGQVPNQPQHF. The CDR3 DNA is TGTGCCAGCAGCCCCGGACAGGTACCTAATCAGCCCCAGCATTTT.

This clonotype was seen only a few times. The CDR3 spells CASSLGDVHEQYF. CDR3 DNA: TGCGCCAGCAGCTTGGGGGACGTCCACGAGCAGTACTTC. V usage is TRBV5-1 and J usage is TRBJ2-7; D tentatively fits TRBD1 or TRBD2 (5 bases each). The CDR3 has 13 amino acids. Germline V gene sequence: CDR1 SGHRS, CDR2 YFSETQ. V shed 0 bases and J shed 5 bases, with 9 bases lying between them.

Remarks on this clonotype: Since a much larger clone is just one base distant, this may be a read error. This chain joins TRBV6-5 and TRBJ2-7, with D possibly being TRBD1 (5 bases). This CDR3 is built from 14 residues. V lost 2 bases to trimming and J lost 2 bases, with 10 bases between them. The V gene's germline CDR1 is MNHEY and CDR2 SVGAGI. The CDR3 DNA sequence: TGTGCCAGCAGTTACACCGCGACAGCCTACGAGCAGTACTTC. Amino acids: CASSYTATAYEQYF.

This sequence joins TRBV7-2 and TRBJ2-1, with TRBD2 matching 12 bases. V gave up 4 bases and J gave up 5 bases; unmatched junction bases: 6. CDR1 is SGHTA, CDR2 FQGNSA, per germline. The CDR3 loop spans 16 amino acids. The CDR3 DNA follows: TGTGCCAGCAGCTCCAGACTAGCGGGAGTGAACAATGAGCAGTTCTTC. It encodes CASSSRLAGVNNEQFF.

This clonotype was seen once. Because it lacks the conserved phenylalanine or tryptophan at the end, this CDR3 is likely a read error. CDR3 sequence: CASRRGVTTDTQYS. DNA for the CDR3: TGTGCCAGCCGACGGGGAGTAACCACAGATACGCAGTATTCT. V is TRBV12-3 or TRBV12-4 and J is TRBJ2-3, with a weak D call TRBD2 (5 bases). Trimming shortened V by 8 bases and J by 2 bases, and 14 bases separated the two germline ends. The CDR3 has 14 residues.

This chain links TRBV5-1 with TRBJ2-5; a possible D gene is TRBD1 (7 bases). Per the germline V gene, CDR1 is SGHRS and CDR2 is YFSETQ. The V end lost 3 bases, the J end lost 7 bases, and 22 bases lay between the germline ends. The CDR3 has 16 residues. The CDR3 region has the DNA TGCGCCAGCAGCTCCGTCCCCGGGACTCCAGGGGGGACCCAGTACTTC. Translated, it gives CASSSVPGTPGGTQYF.

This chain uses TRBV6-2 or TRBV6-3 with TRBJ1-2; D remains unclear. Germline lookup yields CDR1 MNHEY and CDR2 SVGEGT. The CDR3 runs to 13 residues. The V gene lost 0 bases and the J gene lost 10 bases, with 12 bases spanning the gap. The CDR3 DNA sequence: TGTGCCAGCAGTTACTCCAGTTTCCCCCACTACACCTTC. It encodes CASSYSSFPHYTF.

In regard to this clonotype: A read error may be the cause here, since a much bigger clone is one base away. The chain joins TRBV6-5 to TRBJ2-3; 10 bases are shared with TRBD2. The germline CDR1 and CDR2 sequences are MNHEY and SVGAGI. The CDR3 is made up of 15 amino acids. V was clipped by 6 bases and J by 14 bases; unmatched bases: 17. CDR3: CASRPRAGGLVARYF. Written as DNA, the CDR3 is TGTGCCAGCAGACCCCGAGCGGGGGGGCTTGTCGCGCGGTATTTT.